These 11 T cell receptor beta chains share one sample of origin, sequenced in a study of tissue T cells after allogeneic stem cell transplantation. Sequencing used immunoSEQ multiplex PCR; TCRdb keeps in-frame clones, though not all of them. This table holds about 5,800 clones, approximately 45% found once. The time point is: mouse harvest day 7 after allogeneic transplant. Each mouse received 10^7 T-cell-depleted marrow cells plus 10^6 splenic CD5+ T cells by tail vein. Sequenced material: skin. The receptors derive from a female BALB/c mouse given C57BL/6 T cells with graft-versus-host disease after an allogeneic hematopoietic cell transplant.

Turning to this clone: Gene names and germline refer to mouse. CDR3 amino acids: CASSLGGADTQYF. The CDR3 DNA, read in part, is TGTGCCAGCTCTCTCGGGGGCGCGGACACCCAGTAC. The chain is built from TRBV12-2 and TRBJ2-5; tentatively, D is TRBD1 or TRBD2 (6 bases each). The read ends 1 residue before the CDR3 terminus; that terminus is restored from the germline J gene. The CDR3 has 13 residues. Trimming took 0 bases from V and 6 from J, leaving 9 bases between them. Per germline, CDR1 SGHLS and CDR2 HYDKME.

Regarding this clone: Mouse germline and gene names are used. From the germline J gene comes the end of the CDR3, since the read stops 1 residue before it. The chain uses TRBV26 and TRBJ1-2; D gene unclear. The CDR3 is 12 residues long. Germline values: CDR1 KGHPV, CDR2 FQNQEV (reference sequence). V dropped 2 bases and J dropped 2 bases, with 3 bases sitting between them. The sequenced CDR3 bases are TGTGCCAGCAGTCTGAGGAACTCCGACTACACC. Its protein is CASSLRNSDYT. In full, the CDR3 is CASSLRNSDYTF.

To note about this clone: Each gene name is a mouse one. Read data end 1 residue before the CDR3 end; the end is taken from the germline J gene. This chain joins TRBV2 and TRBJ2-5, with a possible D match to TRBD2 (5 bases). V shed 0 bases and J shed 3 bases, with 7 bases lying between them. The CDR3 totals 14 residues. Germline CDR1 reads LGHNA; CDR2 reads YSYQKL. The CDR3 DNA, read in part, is TGTGCCAGCAGCCAAGATCCTGGGCAAGACACCCAGTAC. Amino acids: CASSQDPGQDTQY. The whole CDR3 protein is CASSQDPGQDTQYF.

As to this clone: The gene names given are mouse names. CDR3 bases read: TGTGCCAGCAGGGGGACAGTTAGTCAAAACACCTTGTAC. Protein: CASRGTVSQNTLY. In full, the CDR3 is CASRGTVSQNTLYF. The chain uses TRBV26 and TRBJ2-4; 7 bases are shared with TRBD1. Read sequence stops 1 residue before the CDR3 end, and the germline J gene provides the missing end. Germline CDR1 is KGHPV and CDR2 is FQNQEV (reference sequence). With V trimmed by 6 bases and J by 0 bases, 3 bases remained unmatched. This CDR3 has 14 residues.

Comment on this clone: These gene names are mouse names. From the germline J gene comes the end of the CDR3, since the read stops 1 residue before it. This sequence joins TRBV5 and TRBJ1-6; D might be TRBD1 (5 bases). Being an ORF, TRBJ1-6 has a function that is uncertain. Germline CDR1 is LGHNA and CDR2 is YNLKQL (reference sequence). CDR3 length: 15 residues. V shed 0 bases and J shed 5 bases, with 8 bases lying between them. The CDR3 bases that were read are TGTGCCAGCAGCCAAGAACGGGACCATAATTCGCCCCTCTAC. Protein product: CASSQERDHNSPLY. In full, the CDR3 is CASSQERDHNSPLYF.

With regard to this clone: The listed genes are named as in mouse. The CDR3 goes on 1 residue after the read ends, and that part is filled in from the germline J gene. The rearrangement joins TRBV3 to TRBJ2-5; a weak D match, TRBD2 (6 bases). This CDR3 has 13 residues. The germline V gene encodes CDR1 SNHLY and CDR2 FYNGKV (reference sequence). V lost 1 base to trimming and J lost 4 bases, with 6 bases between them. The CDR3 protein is CASSLGGEDTQYF. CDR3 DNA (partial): TGTGCCAGCAGCTTAGGGGGGGAAGACACCCAGTAC.

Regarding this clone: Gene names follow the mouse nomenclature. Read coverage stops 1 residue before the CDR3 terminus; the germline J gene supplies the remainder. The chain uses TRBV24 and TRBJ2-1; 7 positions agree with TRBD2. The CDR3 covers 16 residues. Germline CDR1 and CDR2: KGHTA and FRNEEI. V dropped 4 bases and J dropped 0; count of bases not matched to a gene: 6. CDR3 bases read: TGTGCCAGCAGTCGGTTTGGGGGGTATAACTATGCTGAGCAGTTC. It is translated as CASSRFGGYNYAEQF. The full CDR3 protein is CASSRFGGYNYAEQFF.

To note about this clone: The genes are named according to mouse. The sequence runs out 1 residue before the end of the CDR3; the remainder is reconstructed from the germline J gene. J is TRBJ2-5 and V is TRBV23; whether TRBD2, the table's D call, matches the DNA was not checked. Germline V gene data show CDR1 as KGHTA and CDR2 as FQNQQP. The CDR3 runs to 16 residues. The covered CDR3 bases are TGCTCCAGCAGTCACCGGGACTGGGGGGGCGCGGGCACCCAGTAC. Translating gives CSSSHRDWGGAGTQY. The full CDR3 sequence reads CSSSHRDWGGAGTQYF.

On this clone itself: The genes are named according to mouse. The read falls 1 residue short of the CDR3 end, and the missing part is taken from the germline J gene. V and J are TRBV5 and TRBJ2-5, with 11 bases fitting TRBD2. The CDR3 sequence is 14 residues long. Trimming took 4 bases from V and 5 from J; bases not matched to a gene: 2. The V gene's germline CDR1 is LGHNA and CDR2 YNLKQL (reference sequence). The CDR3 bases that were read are TGTGCCAGCAGCCCTGGACTGGGGGGAGACACCCAGTAC. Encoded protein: CASSPGLGGDTQY. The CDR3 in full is CASSPGLGGDTQYF.

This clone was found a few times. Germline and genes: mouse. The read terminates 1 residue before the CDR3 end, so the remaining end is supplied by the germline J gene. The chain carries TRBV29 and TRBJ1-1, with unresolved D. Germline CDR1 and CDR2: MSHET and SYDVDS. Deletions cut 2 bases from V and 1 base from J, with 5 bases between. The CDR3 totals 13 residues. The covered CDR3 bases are TGTGCTAGCAGTTTAGGCGGGAACACAGAAGTCTTC. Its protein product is CASSLGGNTEVF. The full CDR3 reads CASSLGGNTEVFF.

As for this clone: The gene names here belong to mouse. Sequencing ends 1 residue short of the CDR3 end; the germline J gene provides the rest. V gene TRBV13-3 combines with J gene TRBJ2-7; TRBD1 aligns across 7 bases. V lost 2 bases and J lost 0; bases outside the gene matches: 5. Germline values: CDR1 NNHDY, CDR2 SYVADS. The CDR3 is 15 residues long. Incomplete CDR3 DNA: TGTGCCAGCAGTGAGCCGGGACAGAGCTCCTATGAACAGTAC. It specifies CASSEPGQSSYEQY. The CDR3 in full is CASSEPGQSSYEQYF.